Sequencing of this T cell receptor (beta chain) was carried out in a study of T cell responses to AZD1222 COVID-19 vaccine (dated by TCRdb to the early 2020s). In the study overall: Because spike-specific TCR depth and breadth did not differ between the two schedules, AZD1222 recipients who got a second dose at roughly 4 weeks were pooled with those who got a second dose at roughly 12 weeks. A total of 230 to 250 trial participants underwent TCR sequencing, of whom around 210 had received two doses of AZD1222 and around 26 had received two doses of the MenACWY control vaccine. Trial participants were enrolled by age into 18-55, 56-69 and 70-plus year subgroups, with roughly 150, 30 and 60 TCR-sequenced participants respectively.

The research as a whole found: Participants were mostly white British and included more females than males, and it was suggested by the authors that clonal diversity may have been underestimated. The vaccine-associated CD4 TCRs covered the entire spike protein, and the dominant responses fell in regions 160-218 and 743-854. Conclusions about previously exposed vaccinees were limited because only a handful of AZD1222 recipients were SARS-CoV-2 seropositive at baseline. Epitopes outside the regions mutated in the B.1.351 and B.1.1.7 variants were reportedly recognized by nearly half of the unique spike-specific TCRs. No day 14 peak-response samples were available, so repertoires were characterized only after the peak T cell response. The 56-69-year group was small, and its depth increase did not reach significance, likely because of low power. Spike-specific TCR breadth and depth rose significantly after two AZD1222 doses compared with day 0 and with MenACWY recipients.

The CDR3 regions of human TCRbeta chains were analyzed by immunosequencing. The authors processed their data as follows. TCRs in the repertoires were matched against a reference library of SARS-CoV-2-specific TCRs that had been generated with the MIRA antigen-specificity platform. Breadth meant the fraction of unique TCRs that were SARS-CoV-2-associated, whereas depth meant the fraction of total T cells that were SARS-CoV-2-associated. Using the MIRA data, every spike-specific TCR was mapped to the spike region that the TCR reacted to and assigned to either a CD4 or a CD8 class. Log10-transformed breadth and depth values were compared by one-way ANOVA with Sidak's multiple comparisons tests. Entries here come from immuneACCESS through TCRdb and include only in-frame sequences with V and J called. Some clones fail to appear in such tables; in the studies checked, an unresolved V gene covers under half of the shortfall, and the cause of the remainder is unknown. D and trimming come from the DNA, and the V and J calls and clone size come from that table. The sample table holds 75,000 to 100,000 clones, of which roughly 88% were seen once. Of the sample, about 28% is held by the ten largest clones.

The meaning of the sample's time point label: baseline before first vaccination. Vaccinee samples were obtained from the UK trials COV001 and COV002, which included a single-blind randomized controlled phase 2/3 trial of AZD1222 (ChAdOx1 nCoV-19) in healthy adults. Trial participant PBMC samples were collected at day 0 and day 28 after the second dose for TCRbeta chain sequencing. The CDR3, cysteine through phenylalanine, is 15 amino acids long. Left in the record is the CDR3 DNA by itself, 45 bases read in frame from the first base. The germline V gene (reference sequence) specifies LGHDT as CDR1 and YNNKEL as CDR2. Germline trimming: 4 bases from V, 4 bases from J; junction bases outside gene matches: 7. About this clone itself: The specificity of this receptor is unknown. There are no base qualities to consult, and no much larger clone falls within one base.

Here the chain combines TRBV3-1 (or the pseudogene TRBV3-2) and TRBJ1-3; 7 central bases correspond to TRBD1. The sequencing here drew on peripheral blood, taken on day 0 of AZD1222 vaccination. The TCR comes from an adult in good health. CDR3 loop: CASSLETGSGNTIYF. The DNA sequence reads TGTGCCAGCAGCCTAGAGACAGGGTCCGGAAACACCATATATTTT.